These T cell receptor beta chains were read from a single sample in a study of T cell repertoires in cytomegalovirus infection. TCRdb recomputed calls from the reads with MiXCR, one row per CDR3 protein. The sample lists almost 500,000 distinct CDR3 sequences; around 11% were seen once. Source material: PBMCs. These receptors all stem from a human donor in good health (CMV status not recorded). Some clones in this sample may be carry-over from other donors' samples. CDR3s include the opening cysteine and the closing phenylalanine or tryptophan.

TRBV5-4	16	TRBJ2-7	CASSLEAGEGTGEQYF
TRBV5-5	13	TRBJ1-1	CASGATLWGEAFF
TRBV9	14	TRBJ2-7	CASSPPEQGYEQYF
TRBV19	12	TRBJ1-5	CASCHGGQPQHF
TRBV7-9	15	TRBJ2-1	CASSDPAGVPNEQFF
TRBV7-2	17	TRBJ2-5	CASTRGTSGRPVETQYF
TRBV7-7	15	TRBJ2-2	CASSLGAQNTGELFF
TRBV6-1	11	TRBJ1-1	CASSANTEAFF
TRBV11-2	13	TRBJ1-6	CASSSDRGSPLHF
TRBV28	15	TRBJ2-2	CASSFSGVRTGELFF
TRBV25-1	15	TRBJ2-7	CASSDATSGSYEQYF
TRBV7-8	14	TRBJ2-1	CASSSTGSYNEQFF
TRBV11-3	15	TRBJ2-6	CASSQTGSVANVLTF
TRBV12-5	17	TRBJ1-2	CASGKSGQAEFPYGYTF
TRBV11-2	13	TRBJ2-6	CASRGWPANVLTF
TRBV11-2	16	TRBJ2-5	CASSSAGTRGQETQYF